Shown below are 31 T cell receptor beta chains from a single sample sequenced in a study of T cells in localized non-small cell lung cancer. Only in-frame clones appear in the TCRdb table, and some are missing; sequencing was by immunoSEQ multiplex PCR. Among 50,000 to 55,000 clones listed, 65% to 85% were seen once. The sample consisted of peripheral blood mononuclear cells, taken before any cancer treatment. These TCRs come from a man between 40 and 70 years old with stage III lung adenocarcinoma.

The chain joins TRBV19 to TRBJ2-5; 9 bases align to TRBD1. The CDR3 has 15 amino acids. The V segment lost 6 bases and the J segment 5 bases; nucleotides outside the gene matches: 10. CDR1 LNHDA and CDR2 SQIVND come from the germline V gene (reference sequence). The CDR3 nucleotides read TGTGCCAGTAGCCTGGGGGACAGGGATTTTGAGACCCAGTACTTC. Translation: CASSLGDRDFETQYF.

The rearrangement links TRBV5-1 to TRBJ1-2, with 8 bases that match TRBD1. CDR1 and CDR2 (germline): SGHRS, YFSETQ. The CDR3 runs to 13 residues. Trimming took 4 bases from V and 7 from J; bases not matched to a gene: 6. The CDR3, as DNA: TGCGCCAGCAGCCTAGGACAGGGACTTGGCTACACCTTC. It yields the protein CASSLGQGLGYTF.

The chain carries TRBV5-1 and TRBJ1-5, with TRBD1 matching 8 bases. V shed 0 bases, J shed 6 bases, and the junction held 5 bases outside the gene matches. Germline V lookup: CDR1 SGHRS, CDR2 YFSETQ. The CDR3 sequence is 15 residues long. The CDR3 region has the DNA TGCGCCAGCAGCTTGGGGACAGGGAAGGGTCAGCCCCAGCATTTT. This gives the protein CASSLGTGKGQPQHF.

The chain links TRBV2 to TRBJ1-4, with 7 bases matching TRBD1. CDR3 size: 14 residues. Germline V gene data show CDR1 as SNHLY and CDR2 as FYNNEI. J lost 6 bases, V lost 5 bases, and 6 bases had no gene match. The chain's CDR3 is CASSSDRDDEKLFF. CDR3 DNA: TGTGCCAGCAGTTCAGACAGGGATGATGAAAAACTGTTTTTT.

In nucleotides, the CDR3 is TGTGCCAGCAGCTCGCAGACAGGGGGGCCTTATAGCAATCAGCCCCAGCATTTT. Translating gives CASSSQTGGPYSNQPQHF. The V gene is TRBV7-8, the J gene TRBJ1-5; TRBD1 agrees at 9 bases. Looked up from germline, CDR1 is SGHVS and CDR2 is FQNEAQ. The junction had 10 bases not matched to a gene; V was cut back by 4 bases and J by 0 bases. This CDR3 is 18 amino acids long.

The J gene is TRBJ2-5, the V gene TRBV11-3, with TRBD1 matching 7 bases. V trimming: 5 bases; J trimming: 3 bases; junction bases outside the gene matches: 9. This CDR3 has 15 amino acids. The germline V gene encodes CDR1 SGHNT and CDR2 YENEEA. CDR3 sequence (DNA): TGTGCCAGCAGCGTCTACCCGGGACAGAAAGAGACCCAGTACTTC. Translating it yields CASSVYPGQKETQYF.

The genes are TRBV18 and TRBJ2-1; TRBD2 matches 7 bases. The CDR3 consists of 16 residues. With 2 bases clipped from V and 10 bases from J, the junction kept 14 bases outside the gene matches. In germline, CDR1 is KGHSH, CDR2 LQKENI. The CDR3 bases are TGTGCCAGCTCACCAAGAACTAGCGAAAAGGGGCAGGAGCAGTTCTTC. Its translation: CASSPRTSEKGQEQFF.

This clone was observed once. DNA for the CDR3: TGTGCCAGCAGCGTAGTCGGGGCTGGGGAGACCCAGTACTTC. It is translated as CASSVVGAGETQYF. The chain links TRBV9 to TRBJ2-5; D could derive from TRBD1 or TRBD2 (5 bases each). V lost 0 bases and J lost 5, with 11 bases in between. Germline CDR1 is SGDLS and CDR2 is YYNGEE. The CDR3 totals 14 residues.

V and J are TRBV7-9 and TRBJ2-5; 15 bases fit TRBD2. The CDR3 is 17 residues long. Looked up from germline, CDR1 is SEHNR and CDR2 is FQNEAQ (reference sequence). J lost 4 bases, V lost 1 base, and 4 bases had no gene match. The CDR3 region is CASSLDGLAGGRETQYF. CDR3 coding DNA: TGTGCCAGCAGCTTAGATGGACTAGCGGGGGGGCGAGAGACCCAGTACTTC.

The chain uses TRBV12-1 and TRBJ2-7; the table's D call, TRBD2, was not checked against the DNA. TRBV12-1 is listed as a pseudogene. The CDR3 contains 16 residues. The CDR3 nucleotides read TGTGCCAGCAGCTTTGGGCTGGGACTAAGGTGGTACGAGCAGTACTTC. It specifies CASSFGLGLRWYEQYF.

The chain is built from TRBV7-6 and TRBJ1-2, with D possibly matching TRBD1 (5 bases). Germline V gene lookup returns CDR1 SGHVS and CDR2 FNYEAQ. V dropped 3 bases and J dropped 4 bases, with 9 bases sitting between them. CDR3 size: 13 residues. CDR3 nucleotides: TGTGCCAGCAGCTTCGGGGGACCCTATGGCTACACCTTC. It translates to CASSFGGPYGYTF.

The count of this clone is one. Written as DNA, the CDR3 is TGTGCCAGCAGTTCTCGGGACAGGGGCAGCGGGGAGCTGTTTTTT. This sequence encodes CASSSRDRGSGELFF. This rearrangement joins TRBV27 to TRBJ2-2; TRBD1 agrees at 10 bases. Looked up from germline, CDR1 is MNHEY and CDR2 is SMNVEV (reference sequence). The CDR3 extends over 15 amino acids. Germline trimming cut 4 bases from V and 7 bases from J; bases unmatched to any gene: 6.

The V gene is TRBV13, the J gene TRBJ1-3; D uncertain. Per the germline V gene, CDR1 is PRHDT and CDR2 is FYEKMQ (reference sequence). V was trimmed by 4 bases and J by 0 bases, leaving 7 bases between them. This CDR3 contains 14 residues. CDR3 bases: TGTGCCAGCAGCTCCGGAAGCTCTGGAAACACCATATATTTT. As protein: CASSSGSSGNTIYF.

This rearrangement joins TRBV18 to TRBJ2-5, with a weak D call TRBD2 (5 bases). The CDR3 covers 16 residues. Trimming cost V 0 bases and J 4 bases, with 15 bases left between them. CDR1 and CDR2 from the germline V gene are KGHSH and LQKENI. The CDR3, as DNA: TGTGCCAGCTCACCACCGGAGGTCAAACAGTTAGAGACCCAGTACTTC. It translates to CASSPPEVKQLETQYF.

The rearrangement uses TRBV4-3 and TRBJ1-2; D might be TRBD1 (6 bases). This CDR3 contains 14 residues. Germline V gives CDR1 LGHNA, CDR2 YSLEER. Trimming shortened V by 3 bases and J by 7 bases, and 15 bases separated the two germline ends. CDR3 DNA sequence: TGCGCCAGCAGCCACACAGGGCCGTCGGGTGGCTACACCTTC. Amino acid sequence: CASSHTGPSGGYTF.

The chain combines TRBV5-1 with TRBJ2-5; 7 bases line up with TRBD2. Germline trimming cut 5 bases from V and 2 bases from J; bases unmatched to any gene: 9. CDR1 SGHRS and CDR2 YFSETQ come from the germline V gene. The CDR3 is 15 amino acids. The CDR3 DNA reads as TGCGCCAGCAGTTCTAACAGCGGGGTTCAAGAGACCCAGTACTTC. This translates into CASSSNSGVQETQYF.

This chain links TRBV7-2 with TRBJ1-1; D call uncertain. The CDR3 consists of 13 residues. The germline V gene has CDR1 SGHTA and CDR2 FQGNSA. Between the trimmed V and J ends, which lost 4 bases and 3 bases, there was a span of 9 bases. CDR3: CASSSTRDTEAFF. CDR3 DNA: TGTGCCAGCAGCTCAACCCGGGACACTGAAGCTTTCTTT.

The CDR3 sequence is CASSERTSGHTDTQYF. The CDR3 bases are TGTGCCAGCAGTGAAAGGACTAGCGGGCACACAGATACGCAGTATTTT. This sequence joins TRBV2 and TRBJ2-3, with 11 positions matching TRBD2. Germline V CDR1 and CDR2: SNHLY, FYNNEI. The CDR3 spans 16 residues. Losses at the gene ends were 2 bases for V and 2 bases for J; bases not matched to a gene: 3.

Concerning this clone itself: In the same sample, other DNA sequences code for this CDR3. The V call is TRBV27, the J call TRBJ2-1; D possibly corresponds to TRBD2 (6 bases). The CDR3 contains 13 residues. Trimming left V 5 bases short and J 4 bases short, with 9 bases between. Germline loops: CDR1 MNHEY, CDR2 SMNVEV (reference sequence). This CDR3 reads CASSRDSYNEQFF. CDR3 bases: TGTGCCAGCAGTCGGGACTCGTACAATGAGCAGTTCTTC.

J is TRBJ1-2 and V is TRBV5-1; D might be TRBD1 (5 bases). Deletions cut 0 bases from V and 3 bases from J, with 15 bases between. Germline V gives CDR1 SGHRS, CDR2 YFSETQ. There are 16 residues in the CDR3. DNA of the CDR3: TGCGCCAGCAGCTTGGGTATTGGGGGAGTTGACTATGGCTACACCTTC. Translated, it gives CASSLGIGGVDYGYTF. Full variable domain (outside the CDR3, taken from reference TRBV5-1 and TRBJ1-2): KAGVTQTPRYLIKTRGQQVTLSCSPISGHRSVSWYQQTPGQGLQFLFEYFSETQRNKGNFPGRFSGRQFSNSRSEMNVSTLELGDSALYLCASSLGIGGVDYGYTFGSGTRLTVV.

V gene TRBV7-8 combines with J gene TRBJ2-1, with 9 bases matching TRBD2. V lost 2 bases and J lost 4; bases outside the gene matches: 0. The CDR3 consists of 14 residues. CDR1 is SGHVS and CDR2 is FQNEAQ in the germline V gene. CDR3 region: CASSLSGGYNEQFF. The CDR3 DNA sequence: TGTGCCAGCAGCTTAAGCGGGGGGTACAATGAGCAGTTCTTC.

The V and J genes are TRBV6-1 and TRBJ2-1; D uncertain. The CDR3 sequence is 13 residues long. Trimming took 8 bases from V and 7 from J, leaving 15 bases between them. The germline V gene encodes CDR1 MNHNS and CDR2 SASEGT. Written as DNA, the CDR3 is TGTGCCAGCGCTGACCCATTGGGAAATGAGCAGTTCTTC. Its protein product is CASADPLGNEQFF.

This sequence joins TRBV23-1 and TRBJ1-3; TRBD1 might be the D (6 bases). TRBV23-1 is classed as an ORF, of uncertain function. V lost 6 bases, J lost 0 bases, and 24 bases lay in between. The CDR3 consists of 19 residues. In DNA, the CDR3 is TGCGCCAGCAGCCCACCTTATCGGACAGTGATGGGCTCTGGAAACACCATATATTTT. Protein product: CASSPPYRTVMGSGNTIYF.

The rearrangement uses TRBV7-7 and TRBJ2-1, with 8 bases fitting TRBD1. This CDR3 region has 15 residues. V was pared by 5 bases and J by 5 bases, with 8 bases of the junction left unmatched. Germline V gives CDR1 SSHAT, CDR2 FNYEAQ (reference sequence). CDR3 nucleotides: TGTGCCAGCAGCGCACAAAGGACAGGGAACAATGAGCAGTTCTTC. Translation gives CASSAQRTGNNEQFF.

V is TRBV11-1 and J is TRBJ1-4; D not certain. V lost 5 bases and J lost 8, with 18 bases in between. The CDR3 has 15 residues. CDR1 and CDR2 from the germline V gene are SGHAT and FQDESV (reference sequence). In DNA form, the CDR3 reads TGTGCCAGCAGCCCCCCAAAGGTCGGCGGCGAAAAACTGTTTTTT. It is translated as CASSPPKVGGEKLFF.

The chain employs TRBV4-2 and TRBJ1-1, with 9 positions matching TRBD1. CDR3 length: 17 amino acids. Germline values: CDR1 LGHNA, CDR2 YNFKEQ. With 3 bases clipped from V and 0 bases from J, the junction kept 8 bases outside the gene matches. The CDR3 DNA reads TGTGCCAGCAGCCAGGAAGGACAGGGGTGGGTGAACACTGAAGCTTTCTTT. Its translation is CASSQEGQGWVNTEAFF.

The chain is built from TRBV7-9 and TRBJ1-2, with a tentative D call TRBD1 (6 bases). The CDR3 runs to 14 residues. Germline CDR1 is SEHNR and CDR2 is FQNEAQ (reference sequence). Trimming removed 7 bases at V and 2 bases at J, with 14 bases between. CDR3 DNA: TGTGCCAGCACCCCAGACAGGAACAACTATGGCTACACCTTC. Its translation is CASTPDRNNYGYTF.

The genes are TRBV2 and TRBJ1-2, with D hard to call. The CDR3 has 13 residues. Deletions cut 7 bases from V and 0 bases from J, with 9 bases between. Looked up from germline, CDR1 is SNHLY and CDR2 is FYNNEI. The CDR3 coding sequence is TGTGCCAGCACGGAATTAGCTAACTATGGCTACACCTTC. Translating it yields CASTELANYGYTF.

The chain uses TRBV15 and TRBJ1-4; tentatively, D is TRBD1 (6 bases). Trimming took 0 bases from V and 8 from J, leaving 13 bases between them. This CDR3 is built from 15 residues. CDR1 is LNHNV and CDR2 is YYDKDF in the germline V gene (reference sequence). The CDR3 reads CATSRDSGAGEKLFF. CDR3 nucleotides: TGTGCCACCAGCAGAGATTCAGGGGCGGGGGAAAAACTGTTTTTT. Full variable domain (rest looked up from reference TRBV15 and TRBJ1-4): DAMVIQNPRYQVTQFGKPVTLSCSQTLNHNVMYWYQQKSSQAPKLLFHYYDKDFNNEADTPDNFQSRRPNTSFCFLDIRSPGLGDTAMYLCATSRDSGAGEKLFFGSGTQLSVL.

The gene calls are TRBV7-9 and TRBJ2-1, with 8 bases fitting TRBD2. This CDR3 has 14 amino acids. From germline, CDR1 is SEHNR and CDR2 FQNEAQ (reference sequence). V shed 5 bases and J 7 bases; nucleotides not matched to a gene: 7. The DNA for the CDR3 is TGTGCCAGCAGCCATAGGGGACTAGGGAATGAGCAGTTCTTC. Amino acids: CASSHRGLGNEQFF. The whole variable domain, remainder taken from reference TRBV7-9 and TRBJ2-1, is DTGVSQNPRHKITKRGQNVTFRCDPISEHNRLYWYRQTLGQGPEFLTYFQNEAQLEKSRLLSDRFSAERPKGSFSTLEIQRTEQGDSAMYLCASSHRGLGNEQFFGPGTRLTVL.

The chain is built from TRBV7-6 and TRBJ1-1, with 10 bases identical to TRBD1. Trimming removed 2 bases from V and 3 bases from J; junction bases left unmatched: 9. This CDR3 contains 17 residues. Per the germline V gene, CDR1 is SGHVS and CDR2 is FNYEAQ. CDR3 sequence reads: CASSLKTGQGRDTEAFF. In nucleotides, the CDR3 is TGTGCCAGCAGCTTAAAAACGGGACAGGGGAGGGACACTGAAGCTTTCTTT.